A single sample is the source of the 28 T cell receptor beta chains below, sequenced in a study of CD8+ T cells in alopecia areata. RNA extraction was followed by reverse transcription into cDNA, which acted as the sequencing template. The repertoire was sequenced with immunoSEQ multiplex PCR; TCRdb's copy has only in-frame clones and lacks some. The sample consists of 150,000 to 200,000 clones, under 80% of them appearing once. The treatment was: oral pan-JAK inhibitor, 5-10 mg twice daily. The sample consisted of CD4+ T cells sorted from blood, taken at approximately week 50, from a patient treated with tofacitinib. The receptors derive from a human donor with alopecia areata.

This clone occurred a few times. V is TRBV29-1 and J is TRBJ2-2, with 9 nucleotides matching TRBD1. J lost 4 bases, V lost 7 bases, and 10 bases had no gene match. Germline values: CDR1 SQVTM, CDR2 ANQGSEA. The CDR3 consists of 15 residues. CDR3 DNA: TGCAGCGCTACACCTGGGACAGGGTTCACCGGGGAGCTGTTTTTT. Its protein product is CSATPGTGFTGELFF.

The sample holds a few counts of this clone. V usage is TRBV29-1 and J usage is TRBJ2-1, with D tentatively TRBD1 (7 bases). The germline gives CDR1 SQVTM, CDR2 ANQGSEA. The CDR3 has 18 residues. V was trimmed by 7 bases and J by 6 bases, leaving 31 bases between them. The CDR3 DNA sequence: TGCAGCGCCCGGGGGACAGTCCCAGGCTCATCGATACCCAATGAGCAGTTCTTC. Its protein product is CSARGTVPGSSIPNEQFF.

This clone was counted a few times. Different DNA sequences within this sample yield the same CDR3. The chain combines TRBV14 with TRBJ2-5; D is unclear. V dropped 3 bases and J dropped 5 bases, with 4 bases sitting between them. Germline CDR1 and CDR2: SGHDN and FVKESK. The CDR3 runs 11 residues. CDR3 loop: CASSHSETQYF. The CDR3 coding sequence is TGTGCCAGCAGCCACTCGGAGACCCAGTACTTC.

The chain links TRBV29-1 to TRBJ1-1, with D unclear. The length of the CDR3 is 8 residues. Per the germline V gene, CDR1 is SQVTM and CDR2 is ANQGSEA. Trimming took 6 bases from V and 8 from J, leaving 4 bases between them. The CDR3 nucleotides are TGCAGCGTCGGAGAAGCTTTCTTT. Its protein product is CSVGEAFF. Full variable domain (remainder filled in from reference TRBV29-1 and TRBJ1-1): SAVISQKPSRDICQRGTSLTIQCQVDSQVTMMFWYRQQPGQSLTLIATANQGSEATYESGFVIDKFPISRPNLTFSTLTVSNMSPEDSSIYLCSVGEAFFGQGTRLTVV.

V usage is TRBV29-1 and J usage is TRBJ1-4; 8 bases are shared with TRBD1. CDR1 is SQVTM and CDR2 is ANQGSEA in the germline V gene. CDR3 length: 15 amino acids. Trimming took 1 base from V and 4 from J; bases not matched to a gene: 5. The CDR3 here is CSVEVRDRFNEKLFF. CDR3 DNA: TGCAGCGTTGAAGTCCGGGACAGGTTTAATGAAAAACTGTTTTTT.

This clone was counted only a few times. CDR3 loop: CASSLAGTAQDTQYF. CDR3 nucleotide sequence: TGCGCCAGCAGCTTGGCCGGGACAGCCCAAGATACGCAGTATTTT. J is TRBJ2-3 and V is TRBV5-1; 7 nucleotides agree with TRBD1. CDR3 length: 15 amino acids. Germline CDR1 and CDR2: SGHRS and YFSETQ. Trimming at V came to 0 bases and at J to 5 bases, leaving 6 bases not matched to a gene.

The V call is TRBV18, the J call TRBJ1-5; D is unresolved. Between the trimmed V and J ends, which lost 8 bases and 4 bases, there was a span of 9 bases. The CDR3 is made up of 12 amino acids. Germline lookup yields CDR1 KGHSH and CDR2 LQKENI. The CDR3 coding sequence is TGTGCCAGCGGCACCCGGAATCAGCCCCAGCATTTT. This sequence encodes CASGTRNQPQHF.

The chain links TRBV6-5 to TRBJ2-7; D gene unclear. Trimming removed 10 bases at V and 0 bases at J, with 16 bases between. The CDR3 length is 14 residues. Germline CDR1 reads MNHEY; CDR2 reads SVGAGI. The CDR3 protein is CATKGTLDSYEQYF. The DNA for the CDR3 is TGTGCCACCAAAGGCACACTCGACTCCTACGAGCAGTACTTC.

V is TRBV18 and J is TRBJ1-2, with 10 bases matching TRBD1. Per germline, CDR1 KGHSH and CDR2 LQKENI. V shed 1 base and J 0 bases; nucleotides not matched to a gene: 8. This CDR3 contains 18 residues. CDR3 amino acids: CASSPRGTGAKTNYGYTF. CDR3 nucleotides: TGTGCCAGCTCACCACGCGGGACAGGGGCGAAGACTAACTATGGCTACACCTTC.

The rearrangement joins TRBV9 to TRBJ1-3; 9 positions match TRBD1. Per germline, CDR1 SGDLS and CDR2 YYNGEE. There are 15 residues in the CDR3. The trim removed 0 bases at V and 2 bases at J, leaving 0 bases unmatched. The CDR3 here is CASSVGQGAGNTIYF. The CDR3 bases are TGTGCCAGCAGCGTAGGACAGGGGGCTGGAAACACCATATATTTT.

This chain connects TRBV29-1 to TRBJ1-1, with D unresolved. This CDR3 comprises 13 residues. The germline V gene encodes CDR1 SQVTM and CDR2 ANQGSEA. V was cut by 5 bases and J by 1 base, with 11 bases left in between. Here the CDR3 reads CSVKQVGNTEAFF. The CDR3 DNA reads TGCAGCGTTAAGCAGGTTGGGAACACTGAAGCTTTCTTT. The full variable domain, its missing parts supplied by reference TRBV29-1 and TRBJ1-1, is SAVISQKPSRDICQRGTSLTIQCQVDSQVTMMFWYRQQPGQSLTLIATANQGSEATYESGFVIDKFPISRPNLTFSTLTVSNMSPEDSSIYLCSVKQVGNTEAFFGQGTRLTVV.

This chain connects TRBV29-1 to TRBJ2-1; D might be TRBD2 (7 bases). Per the germline V gene, CDR1 is SQVTM and CDR2 is ANQGSEA. This CDR3 spans 13 amino acids. Written as DNA, the CDR3 is TGCATCGCCATCGGGGGGCTTTGGAATGAGCAGTTCTTC. It is translated as CIAIGGLWNEQFF.

The V gene is TRBV7-9, the J gene TRBJ1-1; no clear D. CDR1 is SEHNR, CDR2 FQNEAQ, per germline (reference sequence). Trimming removed 5 bases from V and 7 bases from J, with 11 bases in between. There are 12 residues in the CDR3. The CDR3 DNA reads TGTGCCAGCAGCCTCGCGGAGGTTGAAGCTTTCTTT. It translates to CASSLAEVEAFF.

The gene calls are TRBV29-1 and TRBJ2-1; D remains unclear. V lost 5 bases and J 4 bases, leaving 6 bases between the germline ends. In germline, CDR1 is SQVTM, CDR2 ANQGSEA. The CDR3 is 11 amino acids. The CDR3 protein is CSVLEYNEQFF. Here the CDR3 DNA reads TGCAGCGTTTTAGAGTACAATGAGCAGTTCTTC.

This clone was seen only a few times. The rearrangement links TRBV19 to TRBJ1-1; TRBD1 agrees at 8 bases. CDR3 length: 15 residues. V lost 6 bases to trimming and J lost 1 base; unmatched junction nucleotides: 7. Germline assignment: CDR1 LNHDA and CDR2 SQIVND (reference sequence). This CDR3 reads CASSDPGQGNTEAFF. The CDR3, as DNA: TGTGCCAGTAGCGACCCCGGACAGGGGAACACTGAAGCTTTCTTT.

This clone has a handful of counts. The V gene is TRBV7-3, the J gene TRBJ2-1, with 9 bases aligning to TRBD2. Trimming cost V 1 base and J 3 bases; bases outside gene matches: 1. Germline assignment: CDR1 SGHTA and CDR2 FQGTGA. The CDR3 is 15 residues long. The DNA of the CDR3 is TGTGCCAGCAGCTTAATTAGCGGGGGCTACAATGAGCAGTTCTTC. It translates to CASSLISGGYNEQFF.

The rearrangement uses TRBV5-1 and TRBJ2-3, with TRBD1 matching over 9 bases. The germline V gene encodes CDR1 SGHRS and CDR2 YFSETQ. J gave up 4 bases and V 1 base, and 7 bases lay outside the gene matches. This CDR3 is built from 16 residues. This CDR3 is CASSLSLGQGADTQYF. The CDR3 nucleotides read TGCGCCAGCAGCTTGTCTTTGGGACAGGGCGCAGATACGCAGTATTTT.

The chain employs TRBV7-3 and TRBJ2-2; the D is unclear. Germline V CDR1 and CDR2: SGHTA, FQGTGA. The V end was cut by 1 base, the J end by 6 bases, with 3 bases between. CDR3 length equals 12 residues. CDR3 protein: CASSLRSGELFF. For the CDR3, the DNA is TGTGCCAGCAGCTTAAGATCCGGGGAGCTGTTTTTT.

This clone showed up just a few times. The rearrangement links TRBV12-5 to TRBJ2-4; 7 positions match TRBD1. Germline V CDR1 and CDR2: LGHNT, FRNRAP. Trimming cost V 0 bases and J 0 bases; bases outside gene matches: 5. The CDR3 is 17 residues long. The CDR3 DNA sequence: TGTGCTAGTGGTTTGGTAAGGGACAGCTTAGCCAAAAACATTCAGTACTTC. The encoded protein is CASGLVRDSLAKNIQYF.

This chain links TRBV25-1 with TRBJ1-6; D perhaps matches TRBD1 (5 bases). The germline CDR1 and CDR2 sequences are MGHDK and SYGVNS. The CDR3 spans 15 residues. With 9 bases removed from V and 0 bases from J, the gap between germline ends came to 12 bases. The chain's CDR3 is CASRQRSSYNSPLHF. CDR3 bases: TGTGCCAGTCGACAGCGGAGCTCCTATAATTCACCCCTCCACTTT. The full variable domain, rest sourced from reference TRBV25-1 and TRBJ1-6, is EADIYQTPRYLVIGTGKKITLECSQTMGHDKMYWYQQDPGMELHLIHYSYGVNSTEKGDLSSESTVSRIRTEHFPLTLESARPSHTSQYLCASRQRSSYNSPLHFGNGTRLTVT.

The sample holds a few counts of this clone. This specimen includes other DNA sequences encoding the same CDR3. The V gene is TRBV30, the J gene TRBJ2-5; TRBD2 matches 8 bases. Germline loops: CDR1 GTSNPN, CDR2 SVGIG (reference sequence). Trimming at V came to 4 bases and at J to 2 bases, leaving 0 bases not matched to a gene. The CDR3 runs 12 residues. CDR3 residues: CAWTSGQETQYF. The CDR3 nucleotides read TGTGCCTGGACTAGCGGGCAAGAGACCCAGTACTTC.

This clone has only a few counts. J is TRBJ2-1 and V is TRBV5-6; no clear D gene. V lost 6 bases and J lost 6, with 16 bases in between. Germline assignment: CDR1 SGHDT and CDR2 YYEEEE. CDR3 length equals 14 residues. CDR3: CASTPDGSGNEQFF. The CDR3 DNA follows: TGTGCCAGCACTCCGGATGGCTCTGGCAATGAGCAGTTCTTC.

This chain connects TRBV5-6 to TRBJ2-1, with D perhaps matching TRBD1 or TRBD2 (6 bases each). Germline loops: CDR1 SGHDT, CDR2 YYEEEE. V lost 4 bases and J lost 7, with 15 bases in between. This CDR3 comprises 14 residues. The CDR3 sequence: CASSGRRGGNEQFF. CDR3 coding DNA: TGTGCCAGCAGCGGCCGAAGAGGGGGGAATGAGCAGTTCTTC.

This clone showed up many times. The chain recombines TRBV7-2 with TRBJ1-1; tentative D call: TRBD1 (5 bases). CDR1 is SGHTA and CDR2 is FQGNSA in the germline V gene. The CDR3 is 14 amino acids. V shed 6 bases and J shed 0 bases, with 11 bases lying between them. The CDR3 DNA follows: TGTGCCAGCAGTACAGGACCCATGAACACTGAAGCTTTCTTT. Encoded protein: CASSTGPMNTEAFF. The full variable domain, with the rest looked up from reference TRBV7-2 and TRBJ1-1, is GAGVSQSPSNKVTEKGKDVELRCDPISGHTALYWYRQSLGQGLEFLIYFQGNSAPDKSGLPSDRFSAERTGGSVSTLTIQRTQQEDSAVYLCASSTGPMNTEAFFGQGTRLTVV.

This chain links TRBV29-1 with TRBJ2-5, with D perhaps matching TRBD1 (6 bases). Looked up from germline, CDR1 is SQVTM and CDR2 is ANQGSEA. This CDR3 contains 11 residues. The V end lost 8 bases, the J end lost 9 bases, and 16 bases lay between the germline ends. The DNA for the CDR3 is TGCAGCACGGACAGATCTAGGGCCCAGTACTTC. Translated, it gives CSTDRSRAQYF.

The chain employs TRBV29-1 and TRBJ2-7, with 9 bases identical to TRBD1. The V gene end was trimmed by 7 bases and the J gene end by 3 bases; junction bases not matched to a gene: 4. The CDR3 covers 12 residues. Germline loops: CDR1 SQVTM, CDR2 ANQGSEA. This chain's CDR3 is CSARDRVYEQYF. The CDR3 DNA follows: TGCAGCGCTAGGGACAGGGTCTACGAGCAGTACTTC.

This chain uses TRBV18 with TRBJ2-7; 7 bases align to TRBD1. Germline V lookup: CDR1 KGHSH, CDR2 LQKENI. This CDR3 has 14 amino acids. The V gene end was trimmed by 3 bases and the J gene end by 2 bases; junction bases not matched to a gene: 4. CDR3 amino acids: CASSPGDRAYEQYF. The CDR3 DNA is TGTGCCAGCTCACCGGGGGACAGAGCCTACGAGCAGTACTTC.

The J gene is TRBJ1-2, the V gene TRBV25-1; 7 bases are a match to TRBD1. The V gene end was trimmed by 7 bases and the J gene end by 3 bases; junction bases not matched to a gene: 14. This CDR3 contains 16 residues. Germline CDR1 MGHDK, CDR2 SYGVNS. This CDR3 is CASTRQGPGGYYGYTF. The CDR3 region has the DNA TGTGCCAGCACTCGACAGGGACCCGGGGGCTACTATGGCTACACCTTC.